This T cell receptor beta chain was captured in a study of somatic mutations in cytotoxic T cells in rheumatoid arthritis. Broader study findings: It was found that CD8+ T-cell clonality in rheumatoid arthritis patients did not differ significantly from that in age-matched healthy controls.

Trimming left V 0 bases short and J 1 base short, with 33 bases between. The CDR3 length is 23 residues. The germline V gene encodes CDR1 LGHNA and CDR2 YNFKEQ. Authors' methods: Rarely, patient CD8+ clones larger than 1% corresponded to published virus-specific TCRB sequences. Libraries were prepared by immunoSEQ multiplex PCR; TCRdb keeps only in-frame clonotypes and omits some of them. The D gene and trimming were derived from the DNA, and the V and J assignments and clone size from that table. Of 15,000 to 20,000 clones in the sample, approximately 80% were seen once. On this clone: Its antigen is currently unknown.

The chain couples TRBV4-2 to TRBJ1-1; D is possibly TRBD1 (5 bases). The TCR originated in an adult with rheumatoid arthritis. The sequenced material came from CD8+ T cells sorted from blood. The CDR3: CASSQDQGPWGSGQTLGNTEAFF. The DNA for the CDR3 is TGTGCCAGCAGCCAAGATCAAGGACCTTGGGGCAGTGGACAAACCTTAGGGAACACTGAAGCTTTCTTT.